This T cell receptor (beta chain) was sequenced during a study of vaccination effects on CD4 cells after COVID-19. Trimming removed 2 bases at V and 5 bases at J, with 15 bases between. Germline V gene lookup returns CDR1 LGHNA and CDR2 YNFKEQ. The CDR3 consists of 16 residues. Here immunoSEQ multiplex PCR was the method, and the copy in TCRdb shows in-frame clones only, minus some. The profile shows about 52,000 clones, 75% to 85% of them singletons. This clone was observed a few times. Its target is not known. ViraFEST expansion of antigen-specific CD4+ T cells with viral peptide pools preceded sequencing. Once cultured for approximately ten days, the cells underwent separation to obtain CD4+ T cells. The study found no prior SARS-CoV-2 infection in the vaccine recipients, who tested negative for nucleocapsid antibodies. A density of more than 1.5 million PBMC per well was used; these cells were cultured with about 9.1 IU/ml IL-2 and around 9.6 ug/ml peptides.

This sequence joins TRBV4-2 and TRBJ2-2, with D possibly matching TRBD1 (6 bases). The clonotype originates from a human donor who received a COVID-19 vaccine. Specimen: CD4+ T cells from PBMCs cultured with HCoV-OC43 spike peptides, collected before COVID-19 vaccination. Subset specified: HCoV-OC43 spike overlapping peptide pool stimulation. CDR3 amino acids: CASSQRTATGTGELFF. For the CDR3, the DNA is TGTGCCAGCAGCCAACGGACAGCGACGGGGACCGGGGAGCTGTTTTTT.